This TCR beta chain comes out of a study of technical replicates of blood from several donors. Germline CDR1 and CDR2: SEHNR and FQNEAQ (reference sequence). V was shortened by 5 bases and J by 2 bases, with 14 bases between the two germline ends. The CDR3 sequence is 15 residues long. Some clones are missing from TCRdb's copy, which holds only in-frame ones; the method was immunoSEQ multiplex PCR. Of over 50,000 clones in the sample, around nine tenths were seen once. This clonotype was sampled from a human donor in good health. Some clones in this sample may be carry-over from other donors' samples. Sample: PBMCs. The rearrangement uses TRBV7-9 and TRBJ2-3, with D tentatively TRBD2 (6 bases). CDR3 nucleotides: TGTGCCAGCAGCCCCAATAGCGGATTCACAGATACGCAGTATTTT. Residues: CASSPNSGFTDTQYF.